This T cell receptor beta chain derives from a study of blood T cell repertoires in COVID-19. As for the study in general: Samples representing acute and convalescent COVID-19 were sourced from the United States, Italy and Spain.

From germline, CDR1 is MGHDK and CDR2 SYGVNS. Trimming took 6 bases from V and 6 from J; bases not matched to a gene: 9. CDR3 length equals 14 residues. In the original analysis: The authors estimated nucleated cell counts from reference gene primer amplification. Assay: immunoSEQ multiplex PCR; the TCRdb copy retains only in-frame clones and omits some. That table furnishes V, J and clone size, whereas the DNA furnished D and trimming. Altogether roughly 200,000 clones are present, roughly 80% being singletons, with the ten largest covering about 8%. V and J are TRBV25-1 and TRBJ2-3, with TRBD2 identical over 7 bases. This clonotype was sampled from a woman of 80 years or more with acute or convalescent COVID-19. Specimen: peripheral blood. CDR3: CASRHSGGRDTQYF. DNA of the CDR3: TGTGCCAGCAGGCATTCGGGGGGAAGGGATACGCAGTATTTT.